A single sample is the source of the 23 T cell receptor beta chains below, sequenced in a study of shared clonotypes between healthy human individuals. Measured with immunoSEQ multiplex PCR; TCRdb has only the in-frame clones, and not every one. Among roughly 2,000,000 clones listed, about 95% were seen once. The naive CD8 subset, CD45RO-negative cells positively selected for CCR7, excluded terminally differentiated effector memory CD45RA+ cells. Sequenced: naive CD8+ T cells sorted from blood. The source is a man aged 18-30 years in good health.

The genes are TRBV7-9 and TRBJ2-3; D is perhaps TRBD1 (6 bases). Deletions cut 7 bases from V and 1 base from J, with 15 bases between. The CDR3 extends over 15 amino acids. Germline V gene data show CDR1 as SEHNR and CDR2 as FQNEAQ (reference sequence). The CDR3 DNA follows: TGTGCCAGCAACACCCGGGACACCGGCACAGATACGCAGTATTTT. Translation: CASNTRDTGTDTQYF.

Remarks on this clone: The junction differs from germline at one of its ends, possibly a read error. This chain joins TRBV12-5 and TRBJ2-2, with D possibly TRBD1 on 5 matching bases. Germline V gene lookup returns CDR1 LGHNT and CDR2 FRNRAP. The CDR3 runs to 14 residues. The CDR3 region has the DNA TGTGCTAGTGCTTTGGGGCCTAACACCGGGGAGCTGTTTTTT. Translated, it gives CASALGPNTGELFF.

The chain uses TRBV6-5 and TRBJ1-1; D unclear. The CDR3 spans 14 residues. V was pared by 2 bases and J by 3 bases, with 10 bases between. CDR1 and CDR2 from the germline V gene are MNHEY and SVGAGI. The chain's CDR3 is CASSYAHGHTEAFF. The CDR3 bases are TGTGCCAGCAGTTACGCTCACGGACACACTGAAGCTTTCTTT.

The chain employs TRBV6-5 and TRBJ2-7; D is perhaps TRBD2 (6 bases). CDR3 size: 14 residues. CDR1 is MNHEY, CDR2 SVGAGI, per germline. Trimming cost V 2 bases and J 0 bases, with 8 bases left between them. CDR3 sequence (DNA): TGTGCCAGCAGTTACGGGGACTTCTCCTACGAGCAGTACTTC. Its translation: CASSYGDFSYEQYF.

The genes are TRBV6-1 and TRBJ1-1; D call uncertain. Germline-derived CDR1 and CDR2 are MNHNS and SASEGT. V lost 11 bases to trimming and J lost 2 bases, with 9 bases between them. The CDR3 contains 11 residues. Here the CDR3 reads CAARDNTEAFF. CDR3 DNA sequence: TGTGCCGCTCGGGATAACACTGAAGCTTTCTTT.

The rearrangement joins TRBV19 to TRBJ1-1; 11 positions match TRBD1. Trimming at V came to 3 bases and at J to 3 bases, leaving 3 bases not matched to a gene. Looked up from germline, CDR1 is LNHDA and CDR2 is SQIVND (reference sequence). This CDR3 is 15 amino acids long. CDR3 residues: CASSMDRGLYTEAFF. CDR3 coding DNA: TGTGCCAGTAGTATGGACAGGGGGCTGTACACTGAAGCTTTCTTT.

The genes are TRBV9 and TRBJ1-4; possible D gene TRBD1, 5 bases. Looked up from germline, CDR1 is SGDLS and CDR2 is YYNGEE. Trimming removed 3 bases from V and 4 bases from J, with 13 bases in between. The CDR3 extends over 15 amino acids. The CDR3: CASSDSGAGNEKLFF. Here the CDR3 DNA reads TGTGCCAGCAGCGATAGCGGGGCCGGTAATGAAAAACTGTTTTTT.

V gene TRBV7-2 combines with J gene TRBJ1-6; D perhaps matches TRBD1 (6 bases). CDR1 is SGHTA, CDR2 FQGNSA, per germline. V was cut by 5 bases and J by 9 bases, with 17 bases left in between. This CDR3 comprises 15 residues. CDR3 coding DNA: TGTGCCAGCAGCCCAACCGCCGGGGGGCTTTCACCCCTCCACTTT. Its protein is CASSPTAGGLSPLHF.

The chain recombines TRBV10-2 with TRBJ1-1, with D hard to call. Germline lookup yields CDR1 WSHSY and CDR2 SAAADI. The CDR3 runs to 13 residues. Deletions cut 10 bases from V and 1 base from J, with 13 bases between. The CDR3: CATNVGGNTEAFF. In DNA, the CDR3 is TGCGCCACCAATGTTGGAGGGAACACTGAAGCTTTCTTT.

V is TRBV5-1 and J is TRBJ2-2; no definite D call. Germline loops: CDR1 SGHRS, CDR2 YFSETQ. The CDR3 is 15 amino acids. Trimming took off 4 bases at V and 3 bases at J, with 13 bases between the two ends. CDR3 nucleotides: TGCGCCAGCAGCCGCGTCAGCGTTGACACCGGGGAGCTGTTTTTT. This encodes CASSRVSVDTGELFF.

The chain couples TRBV27 to TRBJ2-2, with 9 bases matching TRBD2. Germline values: CDR1 MNHEY, CDR2 SMNVEV (reference sequence). CDR3 size: 15 residues. Trimming cost V 8 bases and J 5 bases; bases outside gene matches: 9. The CDR3 region has the DNA TGTGCCAGCTCGGTGCGGGAGGGCGGGACCGGGGAGCTGTTTTTT. Amino acids: CASSVREGGTGELFF.

The rearrangement joins TRBV5-6 to TRBJ2-3; 12 bases are shared with TRBD2. V shed 8 bases and J 4 bases; nucleotides not matched to a gene: 8. Per germline, CDR1 SGHDT and CDR2 YYEEEE. The CDR3 sequence is 15 residues long. The CDR3 loop reads CARRASGRASDTQYF. As DNA, the CDR3 is TGTGCCAGGCGGGCTAGCGGGAGGGCCTCAGATACGCAGTATTTT.

The chain couples TRBV6-6 to TRBJ1-1; TRBD1 agrees at 8 bases. The CDR3 sequence is 16 residues long. The V segment lost 5 bases and the J segment 1 base; nucleotides outside the gene matches: 9. The germline gives CDR1 MNHNY, CDR2 SVGAGI (reference sequence). The CDR3 sequence is CASSPDRAGGNTEAFF. The CDR3 DNA reads TGTGCCAGCAGTCCGGACAGGGCAGGGGGGAACACTGAAGCTTTCTTT.

The chain has TRBV10-2 and TRBJ2-7, with no clear D. Germline V lookup: CDR1 WSHSY, CDR2 SAAADI. The CDR3 covers 12 residues. Trimming pared 0 bases from V and 5 bases from J, leaving 5 bases between. The CDR3, as DNA: TGCGCCAGCAGTGAGTCGATCAACGAGCAGTACTTC. This gives the protein CASSESINEQYF.

The V and J genes are TRBV5-6 and TRBJ2-2, with a weak D call TRBD2 (5 bases). The CDR3 loop spans 15 amino acids. Germline-derived CDR1 and CDR2 are SGHDT and YYEEEE. Trimming cost V 0 bases and J 3 bases, with 9 bases left between them. CDR3 loop: CASSLAWGDTGELFF. The CDR3 DNA follows: TGTGCCAGCAGCTTGGCCTGGGGAGACACCGGGGAGCTGTTTTTT.

V and J are TRBV5-6 and TRBJ2-2; no reliable D call. The CDR3 has 13 residues. Germline V gives CDR1 SGHDT, CDR2 YYEEEE. The V end was cut by 1 base, the J end by 4 bases, with 5 bases between. CDR3 region: CASSLSRTGELFF. The DNA for the CDR3 is TGTGCCAGCAGCTTGTCTCGCACCGGGGAGCTGTTTTTT.

Regarding this clone: The sample has other DNA sequences that encode this CDR3 too. The chain recombines TRBV15 with TRBJ2-7; TRBD1 aligns across 8 bases. Trimming removed 5 bases from V and 2 bases from J; junction bases left unmatched: 5. Germline V gene data show CDR1 as LNHNV and CDR2 as YYDKDF (reference sequence). The length of the CDR3 is 14 residues. The CDR3 DNA is TGTGCCACCAGCTTCGGACAGGGCACCTACGAGCAGTACTTC. This codes for CATSFGQGTYEQYF.

This sequence joins TRBV5-4 and TRBJ2-7; TRBD2 might be the D (5 bases). V was shortened by 0 bases and J by 1 base, with 8 bases between the two germline ends. Germline assignment: CDR1 SGHNT and CDR2 YYREEE (reference sequence). The CDR3 covers 14 residues. DNA for the CDR3: TGTGCCAGCAGCTTGGTGACGGGATCCTACGAGCAGTACTTC. It specifies CASSLVTGSYEQYF. Looking up the rest from reference TRBV5-4 and TRBJ2-7 gives the full variable domain: ETGVTQSPTHLIKTRGQQVTLRCSSQSGHNTVSWYQQALGQGPQFIFQYYREEENGRGNFPPRFSGLQFPNYSSELNVNALELDDSALYLCASSLVTGSYEQYFGPGTRLTVT.

A note on this clone: The sample holds other DNA sequences that translate to the same CDR3. The V call is TRBV9, the J call TRBJ2-1, with D perhaps TRBD1 or TRBD2 (6 bases each). Germline V gene data show CDR1 as SGDLS and CDR2 as YYNGEE. CDR3 size: 15 residues. Trimming shortened V by 0 bases and J by 4 bases, and 11 bases separated the two germline ends. In nucleotides, the CDR3 is TGTGCCAGCAGCGTAGGTGGGGGGCCGTACAATGAGCAGTTCTTC. It is translated as CASSVGGGPYNEQFF.

The rearrangement joins TRBV6-5 to TRBJ2-1, with TRBD2 identical over 9 bases. CDR3 size: 15 residues. V shed 8 bases and J 5 bases; nucleotides not matched to a gene: 10. The V gene's germline CDR1 is MNHEY and CDR2 SVGAGI. The CDR3 DNA sequence: TGTGCCAGCTTCTGGCGGGAGGGCCTCCACAATGAGCAGTTCTTC. The encoded protein is CASFWREGLHNEQFF.

To note about this clone: This specimen includes other DNA sequences encoding the same CDR3. The V and J genes are TRBV4-3 and TRBJ2-7; tentative D call: TRBD1 (6 bases). Trimming shortened V by 0 bases and J by 5 bases, and 8 bases separated the two germline ends. Germline loops: CDR1 LGHNA, CDR2 YSLEER. The CDR3 covers 13 residues. Here the CDR3 reads CASSQDTGNEQYF. CDR3 DNA sequence: TGCGCCAGCAGCCAAGATACAGGGAACGAGCAGTACTTC.

This clone was seen once. The chain is built from TRBV6-5 and TRBJ1-2; D uncertain. The CDR3 loop spans 15 amino acids. Germline V CDR1 and CDR2: MNHEY, SVGAGI. Trimming took 6 bases from V and 4 from J, leaving 18 bases between them. The CDR3: CASSPRMEGGYGYTF. The CDR3 DNA is TGTGCCAGCAGCCCTAGGATGGAGGGAGGCTATGGCTACACCTTC.

This chain joins TRBV7-9 and TRBJ2-7, with D tentatively TRBD1 (6 bases). The CDR3 is made up of 13 amino acids. Trimming took 5 bases from V and 6 from J, leaving 14 bases between them. CDR1 SEHNR and CDR2 FQNEAQ come from the germline V gene (reference sequence). As DNA, the CDR3 is TGTGCCAGCAGCCCAGGACAGACGTTCGAGCAGTACTTC. This sequence encodes CASSPGQTFEQYF.